The clone carrying this TCR beta chain has just a few counts. Its target is unknown. The record originates from a study of beta chain features in type 1 diabetes. Study-wide background: Cell yields, gender and age were similar in healthy donors and patients. Examined across all samples were some 99 million sorted cells. General study results and limits: TCRB CDR3s from Type 1 diabetes patients were moderately but significantly shorter in all four CD4+ subsets. Shorter templates may be favored by PCR, equally so in patients and controls.

What was sequenced were expressed TCRB transcripts, since all of the isolated RNA had been reverse transcribed. Using immunoSEQ multiplex PCR, the repertoire was profiled, and TCRdb retains in-frame clones only, with some absent. The data show about 660,000 clones, roughly an eighth seen once. The specimen was naive CD4+ T cells from blood. This receptor was obtained from a man between 18 and 35 years old with type 1 diabetes.

The CDR3 loop reads CASSLSGGVGQETQYF. CDR3 DNA sequence: TGTGCCAGCAGCTTAAGTGGAGGGGTCGGCCAAGAGACCCAGTACTTC. The J gene is TRBJ2-5, the V gene TRBV7-3, with a possible D match to TRBD2 (6 bases). This CDR3 comprises 16 residues. Per germline, CDR1 SGHTA and CDR2 FQGTGA. V was shortened by 1 base and J by 1 base, with 13 bases between the two germline ends.